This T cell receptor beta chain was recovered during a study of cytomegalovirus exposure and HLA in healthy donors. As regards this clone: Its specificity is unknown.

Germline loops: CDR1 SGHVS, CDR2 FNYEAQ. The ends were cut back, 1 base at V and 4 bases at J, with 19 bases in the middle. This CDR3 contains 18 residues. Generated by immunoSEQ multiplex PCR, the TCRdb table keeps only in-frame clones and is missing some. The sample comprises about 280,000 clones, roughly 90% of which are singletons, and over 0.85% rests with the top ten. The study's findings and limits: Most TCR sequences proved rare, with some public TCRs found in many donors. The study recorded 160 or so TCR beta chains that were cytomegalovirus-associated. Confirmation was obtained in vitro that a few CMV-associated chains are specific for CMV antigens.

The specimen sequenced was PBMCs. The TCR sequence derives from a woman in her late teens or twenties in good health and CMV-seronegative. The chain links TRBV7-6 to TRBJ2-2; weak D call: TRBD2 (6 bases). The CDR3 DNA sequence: TGTGCCAGCAGCTTAGGGCTAGCGAGTGTGGGTTTCACCGGGGAGCTGTTTTTT. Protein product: CASSLGLASVGFTGELFF.